The source of this T cell receptor (beta chain) is a study of cytomegalovirus exposure and HLA in healthy donors. Germline V CDR1 and CDR2: SGHNT, YYREEE (reference sequence). This CDR3 is 16 amino acids long. V lost 4 bases and J lost 5, with 21 bases in between. This clone was detected only once. Use of 60 Vbeta and 13 Jbeta primers characterized the PCR. Assay: immunoSEQ multiplex PCR; the TCRdb copy retains only in-frame clones and omits some. The sample shows fewer than 250,000 clones, roughly 80% of them seen only once. The chain has TRBV5-4 and TRBJ2-5; TRBD2 is a possible D gene (7 bases). Material for sequencing was PBMCs. The TCR originated in a girl aged 2-10 years in good health and CMV-seronegative. CDR3 nucleotides: TGTGCCAGCAGCCCGAGGGGGGGGAGGGTATCGGAGACCCAGTACTTC. The encoded protein is CASSPRGGRVSETQYF.